Listed below are T cell receptor beta chains from one sample, sequenced in a study of cytomegalovirus exposure and HLA in healthy donors. Libraries were prepared by immunoSEQ multiplex PCR; TCRdb keeps only in-frame clonotypes and omits some of them. The top ten hold about 6% of the sample, which has more than 100,000 clones, roughly 74% seen once. Sequences were obtained from PBMCs. These receptors all come from a woman aged 45 to 65 in good health and CMV-seropositive. CDR3s include the opening cysteine and the closing phenylalanine or tryptophan. D genes are given only for firm matches. Clone sizes are given selectively: once, few, many, or a class where the clone is expanded.

clone_size j_call v_call d_call cdr3_nt cdr3_aa
NA TRBJ2-1 TRBV19 TRBD2 TGTGCCAGTAGTTCGCTAGCGGGGCTCAATGAGCAGTTCTTC CASSSLAGLNEQFF
NA TRBJ2-5 TRBV2 TRBD2 TGTGCCAGCCAGTGGCGGGGGTATCAAGAGACCCAGTACTTC CASQWRGYQETQYF
once TRBJ2-1 TRBV6-5 TRBD2 TGTGCCAGCATGGCCGGGACTAGCGGGGGAAATGAGCAGTTCTTC CASMAGTSGGNEQFF
NA TRBJ1-2 TRBV4-2 NA TGTGCCAGCAGCCAAGAGATGGGCTCTTATGGCTACACCTTC CASSQEMGSYGYTF
NA TRBJ1-6 TRBV4-2 TRBD1 TGTGCCACCTCGGGACAGGGTTTCGGTTCACCCCTCCACTTT CATSGQGFGSPLHF
NA TRBJ1-5 TRBV2 TRBD1 TGTGCCAGCAGTGAGAACAGGGGGATTATTCAGCCCCAGCATTTT CASSENRGIIQPQHF
NA TRBJ1-4 TRBV25-1 TRBD1 TGTGCCAGCAGTGCCCCCGGGACAGGAAATGAAAAACTGTTTTTT CASSAPGTGNEKLFF
NA TRBJ2-5 TRBV5-5 TRBD2 TGTGCCAGCAGCCTACAACCCGGACTAGCTGGGGAGACCCAGTACTTC CASSLQPGLAGETQYF
NA TRBJ1-4 TRBV7-2 NA TGTGCCAGCAAAAGCTATCTCGATGAAAAACTGTTTTTT CASKSYLDEKLFF
NA TRBJ2-5 TRBV7-9 TRBD1 TGTGCCAGCAGCCCCCCGACAGGGATCGAGACCCAGTACTTC CASSPPTGIETQYF
few TRBJ2-2 TRBV7-6 TRBD1 TGTGCCAGCAGCTCGACAGGGGGCAAGGGCACCGGGGAGCTGTTTTTT CASSSTGGKGTGELFF
NA TRBJ1-1 TRBV11-2 NA TGTGCCAGCAGCTTAGGTTCTTCGGGGAGAACTGAAGCTTTCTTT CASSLGSSGRTEAFF
few TRBJ1-2 TRBV9 NA TGTGCCAGCAGCGCACTAGGGTTAAGCTATGGCTACACCTTC CASSALGLSYGYTF
once TRBJ1-5 TRBV2 NA TGTGCCAGCAGTGAAGCGCTTCGGGGATGGAGGCCCCAGCATTTT CASSEALRGWRPQHF
NA TRBJ2-1 TRBV5-1 TRBD2 TGCGCCAGCTCGAAGGCGGGGGACGCCTACAATGAGCAGTTCTTC CASSKAGDAYNEQFF
NA TRBJ2-7 TRBV10-2 TRBD1 TGCGCCAGCAGTTTAATAGGGACAGGCACCTACGAGCAGTACTTC CASSLIGTGTYEQYF
NA TRBJ1-5 TRBV6-5 NA TGTGCCAGCAGTAGGGGCCCTGGGAGCAATCAGCCCCAGCATTTT CASSRGPGSNQPQHF
few TRBJ1-2 TRBV19 NA TGTGCCAGTACCCCAGGGTACAACTATGGCTACACCTTC CASTPGYNYGYTF
NA TRBJ1-2 TRBV7-9 NA TGTGCCAGCGGCCCCGCGGGGGAGTTTTACGGCTACACCTTC CASGPAGEFYGYTF
NA TRBJ1-4 TRBV19 NA TGTGCCAGTAGTCGAAAAGACGTTCGGGAAATTTTTTTT CASSRKDVREIFF
once TRBJ1-2 TRBV2 NA TGTGCCAGCAGTGAAGTGCCAGATGGCTACACCTTC CASSEVPDGYTF
few TRBJ2-1 TRBV7-2 NA TGTGCCAGCAGCTCCCTTCAGGAGCAGTTCTTC CASSSLQEQFF
NA TRBJ1-6 TRBV13 TRBD1 TGTGCCAGCAGCTTAAGGGGACAGGGAAATTCACCCCTCCACTTT CASSLRGQGNSPLHF
NA TRBJ2-6 TRBV2 NA TGTGCCAGCGGAAAAGACAGCATCGACGTCCTGACTTTC CASGKDSIDVLTF
once TRBJ2-2 TRBV5-1 TRBD1 TGCGCCAGCAGCCGGACAGGAGGTGCCACCGGGGAGCTGTTTTTT CASSRTGGATGELFF
NA TRBJ2-5 TRBV30 TRBD2 TGTGCCTGGGGAGCGGGGGGGCAGAAGACCCAGTACTTC CAWGAGGQKTQYF
NA TRBJ2-3 TRBV4-1 NA TGCGCCAGCAGCCATAGGACAGACACAGATACGCAGTATTTT CASSHRTDTDTQYF
NA TRBJ1-3 TRBV6-6 NA TGTGCCAGCAGTCCCTCAGGGGCTGGAAACACCATATATTTT CASSPSGAGNTIYF
NA TRBJ2-3 TRBV7-9 TRBD2 TGTGCCAGCAGCTCGTCGACTAGCGGCACAGATACGCAGTATTTT CASSSSTSGTDTQYF
once TRBJ1-2 TRBV27 TRBD1 TGTGCCAGCCCCGGACAGGTAAAGCCCCGCTATGGCTACACCTTC CASPGQVKPRYGYTF
NA TRBJ2-3 TRBV5-6 NA TGTGCCAGCAGCTTCACCGCCACAAGTAGCACAGATACGCAGTATTTT CASSFTATSSTDTQYF
few TRBJ1-2 TRBV7-6 NA TGTGCCAGCAGCCCGACAGGAAACTATGGCTACACCTTC CASSPTGNYGYTF